This TCR beta chain was captured in a study of cytomegalovirus exposure and HLA in healthy donors (dated by TCRdb to about 2017). For the wider study: According to a later analysis, one platform produced both the roughly 110 validation repertoires and the 666 repertoires of the first cohort. The study aimed to test whether signatures of past pathogen exposure could be identified by cataloging public T cell receptors. A separate validation cohort of roughly 110 different subjects was used in addition to the 666-subject first cohort. The study combined high-throughput TCR immunosequencing, statistical association of individual TCRs with disease status, and machine learning to predict cytomegalovirus infection status.

The sample holds a few counts of this clone. Its recognized antigen is unknown. No much larger clone exists at a distance of one base, and base qualities are not known. The donors belonged to the validation cohort of about 130 subjects, which was separate from the approximately 700-subject first cohort. The library was generated by the immunoSEQ multiplex PCR assay. Regarding the original processing steps: A statistical classification framework was built to diagnose cytomegalovirus status from the catalog of TCR beta chain sequences. TCRdb carries this immuneACCESS record with in-frame sequences only. Its versions omit some clonotypes, under half of them owing to an unresolved V gene in the studies checked, with the rest unexplained. The DNA gave D and trimming, while V, J and clone size come from that table. The sample includes 300,000 or so clones, with approximately 86% observed a single time. Of the sample, approximately 0.96% falls within the top ten clones.

V lost 0 bases and J lost 3 bases; the stretch between them is 9 bases long. CDR1 is given as LNHNV and CDR2 as YYDKDF, both from the germline V gene (reference sequence). There are 14 amino acids in the CDR3, from cysteine to phenylalanine inclusive. CDR3 DNA is the only sequence kept; it has 42 bases, read in frame from the first base. What the work shows at the level of the full study, not this receptor alone: Of the cluster scores, about 94% were above 0 in a later analysis, which found that TCRs clustered in the first cohort also tended to co-occur in the approximately 110 validation repertoires. A total of fewer than 200 TCR beta chains were listed by the study as associated with cytomegalovirus. In vitro tests confirmed that a few of the cytomegalovirus-associated TCR beta chains recognize cytomegalovirus antigens. According to the authors, the approach could potentially be generalized to other disease states and immunological phenotypes. While some public TCRs were present in many individuals, most TCR sequences turned up only very rarely across donors. A later analysis had no HLA typing for the validation cohort, so co-occurrence there was scored across all 110 or so repertoires. Cytomegalovirus status was reported to be diagnosed by the classifier with high specificity and sensitivity in both the original and validation cohorts.

The clonotype was recovered from a man younger than 40 in good health and CMV-seronegative. The sequencing input was PBMCs. The chain links TRBV15 with TRBJ2-7; the D gene is unclear. DNA sequence: TGTGCCACCAGCAGAGAGGTACAGAGCTACGAGCAGTACTTC. This sequence encodes CATSREVQSYEQYF.